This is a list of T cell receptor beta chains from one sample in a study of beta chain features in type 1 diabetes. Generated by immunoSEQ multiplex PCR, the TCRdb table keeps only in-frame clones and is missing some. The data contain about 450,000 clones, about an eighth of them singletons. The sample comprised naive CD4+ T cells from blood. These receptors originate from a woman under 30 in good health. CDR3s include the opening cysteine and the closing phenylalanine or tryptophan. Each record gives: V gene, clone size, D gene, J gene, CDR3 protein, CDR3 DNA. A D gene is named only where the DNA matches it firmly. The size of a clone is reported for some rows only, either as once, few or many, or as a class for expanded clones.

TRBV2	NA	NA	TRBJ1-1	CASSDELNTEAFF	TGTGCCAGCAGTGATGAGCTAAACACTGAAGCTTTCTTT
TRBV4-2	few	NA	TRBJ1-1	CASSQELGREAFF	TGTGCCAGCAGCCAAGAACTGGGACGTGAAGCTTTCTTT
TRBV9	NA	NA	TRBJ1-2	CASSEGVVPGYTF	TGTGCCAGCAGCGAAGGCGTGGTGCCTGGCTACACCTTC
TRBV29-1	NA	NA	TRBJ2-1	CSVEKRSGNNEQFF	TGCAGCGTTGAAAAGAGGAGTGGGAACAATGAGCAGTTCTTC
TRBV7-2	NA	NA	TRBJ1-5	CASSSSGVPQHF	NA
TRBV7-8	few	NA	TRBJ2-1	CASSLGPRGEQFF	TGTGCCAGCAGCTTAGGTCCTCGTGGTGAGCAGTTCTTC
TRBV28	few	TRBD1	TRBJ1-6	CASSTTTGMGDSPLHF	TGTGCCAGCAGTACAACGACAGGGATGGGCGATTCACCCCTCCACTTT
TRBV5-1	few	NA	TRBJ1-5	CASSLGIGEPQHF	TGCGCCAGCAGCTTGGGTATTGGGGAGCCCCAGCATTTT
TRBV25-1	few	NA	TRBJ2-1	CASSSTQYNEQFF	TGTGCCAGCAGTAGCACTCAATACAATGAGCAGTTCTTC
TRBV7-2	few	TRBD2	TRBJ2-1	CASSLGSGSSYNEQFF	TGTGCCAGCAGCTTAGGTAGCGGGAGCTCCTACAATGAGCAGTTCTTC
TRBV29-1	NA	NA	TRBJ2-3	CSVVVGTDTQYF	TGCAGCGTTGTTGTTGGCACAGATACGCAGTATTTT
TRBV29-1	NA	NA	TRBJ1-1	CSFGTGRFTEAFF	TGCAGCTTTGGCACAGGGAGGTTCACTGAAGCTTTCTTT
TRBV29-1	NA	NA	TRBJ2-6	CSVGSAGSGANVLTF	TGCAGCGTTGGATCGGCAGGCTCGGGGGCCAACGTCCTGACTTTC
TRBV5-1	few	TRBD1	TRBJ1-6	CASSLDRGGNSPLHF	TGCGCCAGCAGCTTGGACAGGGGAGGCAATTCACCCCTCCACTTT
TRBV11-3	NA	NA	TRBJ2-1	CASSAELATEQFF	TGTGCCAGCAGCGCAGAACTGGCTACCGAGCAGTTCTTC
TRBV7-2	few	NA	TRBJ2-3	CASSLMRGTDTQYF	TGTGCCAGCAGCTTAATGAGGGGTACAGATACGCAGTATTTT
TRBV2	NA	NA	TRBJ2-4	CASNKDSGNIQYF	TGTGCCAGCAATAAGGATTCGGGGAACATTCAGTACTTC
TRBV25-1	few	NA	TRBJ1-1	CASSRFEAFF	TGTGCCAGCAGTCGATTTGAAGCTTTCTTT
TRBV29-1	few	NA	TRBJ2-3	CSVQRLGTDTQYF	TGCAGCGTCCAGCGCCTCGGCACAGATACGCAGTATTTT
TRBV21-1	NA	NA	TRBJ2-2	CASSKGETSPNTGELFF	TGTGCCAGCAGCAAAGGGGAAACTAGTCCGAACACCGGGGAGCTGTTTTTT
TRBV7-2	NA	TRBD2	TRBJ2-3	CASSLRAGEVDTQYF	TGTGCCAGCAGCTTACGGGCGGGGGAGGTCGATACGCAGTATTTT
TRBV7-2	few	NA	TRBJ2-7	CASSPEAPYEQYF	TGTGCCAGCAGCCCCGAGGCCCCCTACGAGCAGTACTTC
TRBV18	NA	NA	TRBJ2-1	CASSPPANNEQFF	TGTGCCAGCTCACCGCCGGCAAACAATGAGCAGTTCTTC
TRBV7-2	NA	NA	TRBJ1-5	CASSLQEGSNQPQHF	TGTGCCAGCAGCCTACAGGAAGGCAGCAATCAGCCCCAGCATTTT
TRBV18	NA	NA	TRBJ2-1	CASSPAGKVEQFF	TGTGCCAGCTCACCGGCGGGAAAGGTTGAGCAGTTCTTC
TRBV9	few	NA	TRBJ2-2	CASSVASGELFF	TGTGCCAGCAGCGTAGCGTCCGGGGAGCTGTTTTTT
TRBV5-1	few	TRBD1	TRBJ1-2	CASSLEPGQGLRGYTF	TGCGCCAGCAGCTTGGAACCGGGACAGGGATTGAGGGGCTACACCTTC
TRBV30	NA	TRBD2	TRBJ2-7	CAWEPYREVGEQYF	TGTGCCTGGGAACCCTATCGGGAGGTTGGCGAGCAGTACTTC
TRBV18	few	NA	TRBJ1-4	CASSPLGEKLFF	TGTGCCAGCTCACCCTTGGGGGAAAAACTGTTTTTT
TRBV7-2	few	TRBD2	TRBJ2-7	CASSTSGRGEQYF	TGTGCCAGCAGCACTAGCGGGAGGGGCGAGCAGTACTTC
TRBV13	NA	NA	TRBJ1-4	CASSKGPNEKLFF	TGTGCCAGCAGCAAGGGCCCCAATGAAAAACTGTTTTTT
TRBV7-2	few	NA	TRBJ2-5	CASSYSWQGETQYF	TGTGCCAGCAGCTATAGTTGGCAAGGGGAGACCCAGTACTTC
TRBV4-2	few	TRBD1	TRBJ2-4	CASSQSYGQGPYF	TGTGCCAGCAGCCAATCCTACGGACAGGGTCCGTACTTC
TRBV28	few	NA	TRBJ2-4	CASRPRVLAKNIQYF	TGTGCCAGCAGGCCCCGAGTTCTAGCCAAAAACATTCAGTACTTC